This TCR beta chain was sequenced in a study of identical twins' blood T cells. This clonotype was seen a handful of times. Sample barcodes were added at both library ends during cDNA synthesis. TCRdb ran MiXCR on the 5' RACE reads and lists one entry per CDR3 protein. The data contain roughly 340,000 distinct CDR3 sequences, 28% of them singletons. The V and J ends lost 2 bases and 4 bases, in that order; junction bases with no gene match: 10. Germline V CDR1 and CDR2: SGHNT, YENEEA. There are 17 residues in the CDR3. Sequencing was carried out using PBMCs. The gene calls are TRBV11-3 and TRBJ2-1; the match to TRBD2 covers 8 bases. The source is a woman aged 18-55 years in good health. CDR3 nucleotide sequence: TGTGCCAGCAGCTTACCCGGTCGCCGGGGGGGATACAATGAGCAGTTCTTC. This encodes CASSLPGRRGGYNEQFF.